There are many counts of the clone carrying this TCR beta chain. Its cognate antigen is unknown. This entry comes from a study of breast tumors, draining lymph nodes, adjacent tissues. General study points: Data only fit, rather than demonstrated, lymph node origin of most tumor T cells. Tumors had less TCR diversity than lymph nodes, more than nontumor tissue. Luminal-like breast cancer showed significantly higher tumor–nontumor repertoire similarity than basal-like. Findings are consistent with lymph node origin and intratumoral expansion of most tumor T cells.

TCRdb re-analysed the multiplex PCR reads in MiXCR, keeping a single row per CDR3 protein. The data show around 190,000 distinct CDR3 sequences, around a third seen once. Axillary draining lymph nodes of breast cancer patients supplied the node samples. V lost 5 bases and J lost 5; bases outside the gene matches: 8. The germline gives CDR1 SGHVS, CDR2 FNYEAQ. The CDR3 length is 15 residues. Sequenced: axillary lymph node tissue. The gene calls are TRBV7-6 and TRBJ2-7, with 11 bases lining up with TRBD1. The clonotype comes from a female donor with breast cancer. Some clones in this sample may be carry-over from other donors' samples. The CDR3 DNA reads as TGTGCCAGCAGCACCGGACAGGGGGCGATAAACGAGCAGTACTTC. Translated, it gives CASSTGQGAINEQYF.